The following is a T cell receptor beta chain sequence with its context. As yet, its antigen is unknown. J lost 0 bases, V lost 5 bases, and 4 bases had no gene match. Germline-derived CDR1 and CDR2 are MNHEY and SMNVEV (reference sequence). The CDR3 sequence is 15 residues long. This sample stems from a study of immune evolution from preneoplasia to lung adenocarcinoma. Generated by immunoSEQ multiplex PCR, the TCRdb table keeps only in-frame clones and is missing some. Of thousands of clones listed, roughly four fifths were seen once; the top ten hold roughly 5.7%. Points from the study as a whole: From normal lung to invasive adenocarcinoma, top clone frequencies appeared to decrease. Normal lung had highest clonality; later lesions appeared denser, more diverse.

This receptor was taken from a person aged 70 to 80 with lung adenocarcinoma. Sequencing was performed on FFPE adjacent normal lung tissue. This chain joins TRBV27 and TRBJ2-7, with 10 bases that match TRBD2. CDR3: CASSRTSGPSYEQYF. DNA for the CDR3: TGTGCCAGCAGTCGGACTAGCGGACCCTCCTACGAGCAGTACTTC.